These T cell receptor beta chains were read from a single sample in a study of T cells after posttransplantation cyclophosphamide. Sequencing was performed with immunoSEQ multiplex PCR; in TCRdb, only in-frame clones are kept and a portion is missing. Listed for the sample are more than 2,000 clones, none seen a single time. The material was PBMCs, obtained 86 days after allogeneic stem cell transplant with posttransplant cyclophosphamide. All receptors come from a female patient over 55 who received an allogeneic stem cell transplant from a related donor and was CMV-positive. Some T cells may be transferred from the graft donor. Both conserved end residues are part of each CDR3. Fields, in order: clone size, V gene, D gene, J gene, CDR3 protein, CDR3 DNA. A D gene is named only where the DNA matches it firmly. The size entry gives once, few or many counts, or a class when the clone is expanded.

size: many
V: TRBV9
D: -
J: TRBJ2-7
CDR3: CASSVEGLGEQYF
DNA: TGTGCCAGCAGCGTAGAAGGGTTGGGCGAGCAGTACTTC

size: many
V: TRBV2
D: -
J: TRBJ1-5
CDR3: CASSDRYNQPQHF
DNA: TGTGCCAGCAGTGACAGGTACAATCAGCCCCAGCATTTT

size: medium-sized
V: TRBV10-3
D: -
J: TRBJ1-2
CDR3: CAIRGAGGYTF
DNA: TGTGCCATCCGGGGGGCCGGCGGCTACACCTTC

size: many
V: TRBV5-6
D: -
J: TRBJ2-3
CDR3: CASSFGDTQYF
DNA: TGTGCCAGCAGCTTCGGTGATACGCAGTATTTT

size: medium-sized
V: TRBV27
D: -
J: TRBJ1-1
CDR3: CASSFGAGNTEAFF
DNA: TGTGCCAGCAGTTTTGGGGCCGGGAACACTGAAGCTTTCTTT

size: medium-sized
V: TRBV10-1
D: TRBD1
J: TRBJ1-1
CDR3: CASSGGQGAGAFF
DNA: TGCGCCAGCAGTGGGGGACAGGGGGCAGGAGCTTTCTTT

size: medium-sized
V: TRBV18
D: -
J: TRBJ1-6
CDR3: CASSLSGLRGSPLHF
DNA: TGTGCCAGCTCACTGTCGGGACTCCGAGGATCACCCCTCCACTTT

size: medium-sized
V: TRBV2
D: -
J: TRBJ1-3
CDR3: CASRGDISGNTIYF
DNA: TGTGCCAGCAGGGGGGACATTTCTGGAAACACCATATATTTT

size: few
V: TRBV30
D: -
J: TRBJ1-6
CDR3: CAWSFWQGTSPLHF
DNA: TGTGCCTGGAGTTTCTGGCAGGGGACTTCACCCCTCCACTTT

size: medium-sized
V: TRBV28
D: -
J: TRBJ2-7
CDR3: CASSLADYEQYF
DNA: TGTGCCAGCAGTTTAGCGGATTACGAGCAGTACTTC

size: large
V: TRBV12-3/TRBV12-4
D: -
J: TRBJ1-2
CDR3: CASTIGGYGYTF
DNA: TGTGCCAGCACCATAGGGGGATACGGCTACACCTTC

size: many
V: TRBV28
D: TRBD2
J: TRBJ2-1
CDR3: CASRLGGGAQGEQFF
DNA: TGTGCCAGCAGGTTGGGCGGGGGGGCCCAGGGTGAGCAGTTCTTC

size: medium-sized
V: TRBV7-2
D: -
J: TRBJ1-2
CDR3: CASSPLRRGYGYTF
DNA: TGTGCCAGCAGCCCACTGCGCAGGGGCTATGGCTACACCTTC

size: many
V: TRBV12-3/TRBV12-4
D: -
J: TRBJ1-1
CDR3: CASSFSTEAFF
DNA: TGTGCCAGCAGTTTTTCTACTGAAGCTTTCTTT

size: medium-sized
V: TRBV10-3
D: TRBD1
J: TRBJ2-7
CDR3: CAISESRDRVHEQYF
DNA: TGTGCCATCAGTGAGTCCCGGGACAGGGTTCACGAGCAGTACTTC

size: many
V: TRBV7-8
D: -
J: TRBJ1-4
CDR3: CASSPSRTNEKLFF
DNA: TGTGCCAGCAGCCCCTCTCGAACTAATGAAAAACTGTTTTTT

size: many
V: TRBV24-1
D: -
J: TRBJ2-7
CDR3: CATPARVIHEQYF
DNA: TGTGCCACCCCCGCCAGGGTAATCCACGAGCAGTACTTC

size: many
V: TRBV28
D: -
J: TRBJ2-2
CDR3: CASSPPGLGELFF
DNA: TGTGCCAGCAGTCCACCGGGTCTCGGGGAGCTGTTTTTT

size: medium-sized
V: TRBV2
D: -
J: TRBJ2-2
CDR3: CASRSGTGELFF
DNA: TGTGCCAGCAGGTCGGGCACCGGGGAGCTGTTTTTT

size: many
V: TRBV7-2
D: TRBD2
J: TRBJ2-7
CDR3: CASSFFERAGGRAEQYF
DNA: TGTGCCAGCAGCTTCTTCGAAAGGGCGGGGGGCCGTGCCGAGCAGTACTTC

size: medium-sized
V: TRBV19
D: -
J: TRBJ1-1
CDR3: CASSSQQGVNTEAFF
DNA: TGTGCCAGTAGTAGTCAGCAGGGCGTGAACACTGAAGCTTTCTTT

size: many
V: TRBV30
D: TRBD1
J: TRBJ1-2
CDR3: CACYRDRALNYGYTF
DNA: TGTGCCTGCTACCGGGACAGGGCTCTAAACTATGGCTACACCTTC

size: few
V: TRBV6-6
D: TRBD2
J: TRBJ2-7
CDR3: CASSGGGASNEQYF
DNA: TGTGCCAGCAGTGGGGGGGGAGCTAGTAACGAGCAGTACTTC

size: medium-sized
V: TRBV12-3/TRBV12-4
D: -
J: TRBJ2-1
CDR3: CASSLEYRTAYNNEQFF
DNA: TGTGCCAGCAGTTTAGAATACCGGACAGCTTACAACAATGAGCAGTTCTTC

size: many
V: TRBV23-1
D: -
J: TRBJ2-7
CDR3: CASSPAGGKLPYEQYF
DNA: TGCGCCAGCAGTCCGGCTGGCGGGAAGCTTCCCTACGAGCAGTACTTC

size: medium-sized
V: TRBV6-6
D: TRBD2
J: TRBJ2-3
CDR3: CASVLAGGPGDTQYF
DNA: TGTGCCAGCGTACTAGCGGGAGGGCCAGGAGATACGCAGTATTTT